This is a list of T cell receptor beta chains from one sample in a study of T-cell memory formation after mild COVID-19. TCRdb reprocessed the 5' RACE reads via MiXCR and lists one record per CDR3 protein. This repertoire shows hundreds of thousands of distinct CDR3 sequences, around a sixth found once; its top ten account for roughly an eighth. Sequencing used PBMCs or a T cell subset sorted from them (not recorded which). These receptors were obtained from an adult woman who had mild COVID-19 (a few samples of this study predate the infection). Cell type and time point are not known. CDR3s include the opening cysteine and the closing phenylalanine or tryptophan. A D gene is named only where the DNA matches it firmly. A row's size may be missing; if present it is once, few, many or a size class.

J gene,V gene,clone size,D gene,CDR3 DNA,CDR3 protein
TRBJ2-7,TRBV4-1,.,.,TGCGCCAGCAGCCAAGACAGGGATGCCTCCTACGAGCAGTACTTC,CASSQDRDASYEQYF
TRBJ1-5,TRBV30,.,.,TGTGCCTGGAGTGTTGGGGATAGCAATCAGCCCCAGCATTTT,CAWSVGDSNQPQHF
TRBJ1-5,TRBV5-1,few,.,TGCGCCAGCAGCTTGGCAGGGGACGATCAGCCCCAGCATTTT,CASSLAGDDQPQHF
TRBJ1-3,TRBV7-9,.,.,TGTGCCAGCAGCCCCAGGGACCTCCTCTCTGGAAACACCATATATTTT,CASSPRDLLSGNTIYF
TRBJ2-7,TRBV20-1,.,TRBD2,TGCAGTGCTTTCTCTGGACTAGCGGGGAAGGCAGTCGAGCAGTACTTC,CSAFSGLAGKAVEQYF
TRBJ2-3,TRBV12-3/TRBV12-4,few,TRBD1,TGTGCCAGCAGTTCGAAAGAGCCGGGACAGGGGGCTCGTGGTACGCAGTATTTT,CASSSKEPGQGARGTQYF
TRBJ1-3,TRBV4-1,few,.,TGCGCCAGCAGCCAAGCTACCCGGGACTTCCTATCCCACGGAAACACCATATATTTT,CASSQATRDFLSHGNTIYF
TRBJ2-1,TRBV9,once,TRBD1,TGTGCCAGCAGCGCCCGGGACAGGTCTTGGTATGAGCAGTTCTTC,CASSARDRSWYEQFF
TRBJ2-1,TRBV4-3,.,TRBD1,TGCGCCAGCAGCCACGGCGGGACAGGGGGCGAAAAGCAGTTCTTC,CASSHGGTGGEKQFF
TRBJ2-3,TRBV11-2,.,TRBD1,TGTGCCAGCAGCTGGACAGGGAAAGAAGATACGCAGTATTTT,CASSWTGKEDTQYF
TRBJ2-5,TRBV20-1,.,.,TGCAGTGCTACTAAGGACGGAGGGACCCAGTACTTC,CSATKDGGTQYF
TRBJ2-3,TRBV20-1,.,.,TGCAGTGCTAGAGGACAGACACCCCGCACAGATACGCAGTATTTT,CSARGQTPRTDTQYF
TRBJ1-3,TRBV15,.,.,TGTGCCACCAGCAGAGCGGGAAGCTCTGGAAACACCATATATTTT,CATSRAGSSGNTIYF
TRBJ1-1,TRBV6-2/TRBV6-3,few,.,TGTGCCAGCACGATCACAGGGTCGGGCACTGAAGCTTTCTTT,CASTITGSGTEAFF
TRBJ2-5,TRBV20-1,.,.,TGCAGTGCTAGCTCGGCTTCAGAGACCCAGTACTTC,CSASSASETQYF
TRBJ2-6,TRBV7-6,few,.,TGTGCCAGCAGCTTAGCGGGGTGGGCCAACGTCCTGACTTTC,CASSLAGWANVLTF
TRBJ2-2,TRBV24-1,.,.,TGTGCCACCAAAGACGGGACGGCCGCGAACACCGGGGAGCTGTTTTTT,CATKDGTAANTGELFF
TRBJ2-3,TRBV6-5,few,.,TGTGCCAGCAGTTACTCGATGGGCGATACGCAGTATTTT,CASSYSMGDTQYF
TRBJ1-2,TRBV7-2,.,.,TGTGCCAGCAGCTTTGATCTGACAGCCCTTAACTCCTATGGCTACACCTTC,CASSFDLTALNSYGYTF
TRBJ2-3,TRBV13,.,TRBD2,TGTGCCAGCAGCTTACGCCTCACTAGCGGATCCACAGATACGCAGTATTTT,CASSLRLTSGSTDTQYF
TRBJ2-7,TRBV5-1,.,.,TGCGCCAGCAGCTTGGATTCAGGTTTAGAGCAGTACTTC,CASSLDSGLEQYF
TRBJ2-7,TRBV12-3/TRBV12-4,many,.,TGTGCCAGCAGTTTGCGGGACAGAGGGCGGTACTTC,CASSLRDRGRYF
TRBJ1-2,TRBV5-4,.,TRBD1,TGTGCCAGCAGCTCGCCCAAACCGGACAGGGCCAACTATGGCTACACCTTC,CASSSPKPDRANYGYTF
TRBJ2-4,TRBV9,.,TRBD2,TGTGCCAGCAGCGTAGTCCCCGGGTGGATAGCGGGGTTTCGACTAGCCAAAAACATTCAGTACTTC,CASSVVPGWIAGFRLAKNIQYF
TRBJ2-1,TRBV6-2/TRBV6-3,.,TRBD2,TGTGCCAGCAGTTACTCGCCTAGCGGGGGGCCTGAGCAGTTCTTC,CASSYSPSGGPEQFF
TRBJ1-2,TRBV7-2,.,.,TGTGCCAGCAGCTCGGACAGTTGGGGCTACACCTTC,CASSSDSWGYTF
TRBJ2-7,TRBV9,.,.,TGTGCCAGCAGCCCCTATGAACGAGGCCACGAGCAGTACTTC,CASSPYERGHEQYF
TRBJ1-2,TRBV29-1,.,.,TGCAGCGTTGAACCGGGGGAGTTTGGCTATGGCTACACCTTC,CSVEPGEFGYGYTF
TRBJ2-7,TRBV7-9,.,.,TGTGCCAGCAGCTACGAGGTTCCGGACGAGCAGTACTTC,CASSYEVPDEQYF
TRBJ2-7,TRBV10-3,.,TRBD1,TGTGCCATCAGCCCACGACAGGGCTTGGGCGAGCAGTACTTC,CAISPRQGLGEQYF
TRBJ1-3,TRBV24-1,.,.,TGTGCCACCAGCTCGACAAGCTCTGGAAACACCATATATTTT,CATSSTSSGNTIYF
TRBJ2-7,TRBV4-1,few,.,TGCGCCAGCAGCCAAGTTCTTCGGACCTACGAGCAGTACTTC,CASSQVLRTYEQYF
TRBJ2-7,TRBV4-2,.,.,TGTGCCAGCAGCCGCGTAATGGGCGGCGAATACGAGCAGTACTTC,CASSRVMGGEYEQYF
TRBJ1-1,TRBV12-3/TRBV12-4,.,.,TGTGCCAGCAGTTGGAGGCCAGGGGTGGCTTTCTTT,CASSWRPGVAFF
TRBJ1-2,TRBV9,.,.,TGTGCCAGCAGCGTAGATGCGGGGGGCTATGGCTACACCTTC,CASSVDAGGYGYTF
TRBJ2-5,TRBV5-5,few,TRBD2,TGTGCCAGCAGCCCCATCAGCGGGGGCTCCCGGGAGACCCAGTACTTC,CASSPISGGSRETQYF
TRBJ2-2,TRBV9,.,TRBD1,TGTGCCAGCAGCCCCAGGGGGCTGGGGGCCGGGGAGCTGTTTTTT,CASSPRGLGAGELFF
TRBJ2-1,TRBV7-9,many,TRBD2,TGTGCCAGCAGCCCACTAGCGGGCCCAGTGGGTGAGCAGTTCTTC,CASSPLAGPVGEQFF
TRBJ2-7,TRBV7-3,few,TRBD1,TGTGCCAGCAGCATAACAGGGGGCCCTAGCTACGAGCAGTACTTC,CASSITGGPSYEQYF
TRBJ2-7,TRBV3-1,few,TRBD1,TGTGCCAGCAGCCCGTATCCACCGGGACAGGGGGTTCCTAACTACGAGCAGTACTTC,CASSPYPPGQGVPNYEQYF
TRBJ1-5,TRBV7-2,few,TRBD1,TGTGCCAGCAGCCGGGACAGGGGGCTTGGTCAGCCCCAGCATTTT,CASSRDRGLGQPQHF
TRBJ2-1,TRBV27,.,TRBD1,TGTGCCAGCAGTTTTTCGACAGGGTCCTACAATGAGCAGTTCTTC,CASSFSTGSYNEQFF
TRBJ1-1,TRBV20-1,.,.,TGCAGTGCCCGGGACACTCTGAACACTGAAGCTTTCTTT,CSARDTLNTEAFF
TRBJ2-3,TRBV5-1,.,TRBD2,TGCGCCAGCAGCTTGGGGACTAGCGGGTACGTTCTCAGTACGCAGTATTTT,CASSLGTSGYVLSTQYF
TRBJ2-1,TRBV12-3/TRBV12-4,few,TRBD1,TGTGCCAGCAGTATACACCCGGGACAGACTTACAATGAGCAGTTCTTC,CASSIHPGQTYNEQFF
TRBJ2-7,TRBV18,few,TRBD1,TGTGCCAGCTCACCACGGACAGGTGGGTCCAACTACGAGCAGTACTTC,CASSPRTGGSNYEQYF